The rows below give T cell receptor beta chains drawn from one sample of a study of PD-L1 blockade in urothelial cancer. Produced via immunoSEQ multiplex PCR; TCRdb's table is partial and in-frame only. The repertoire holds fewer than 55,000 clones, with 82% as singletons. The specimen comprised PBMCs, sampled around atezolizumab (anti-PD-L1) treatment. The origin of the receptors is a man between 65 and 85 years old with urothelial cancer. Both conserved end residues are part of each CDR3.

J gene: TRBJ2-1
V gene: TRBV2
CDR3 protein: CASSARDRNEQFF

J gene: TRBJ1-6
V gene: TRBV9
CDR3 protein: CASSWGTGGPNSPLHF

J gene: TRBJ2-3
V gene: TRBV5-1
CDR3 protein: CASSLDQGAGDTQYF

J gene: TRBJ1-3
V gene: TRBV5-4
CDR3 protein: CASSLESEFSGNTIYF

J gene: TRBJ2-1
V gene: TRBV7-2
CDR3 protein: CASSPSRGGYNEQFF

J gene: TRBJ2-5
V gene: TRBV14
CDR3 protein: CASSPRGRLWGETQYF

J gene: TRBJ2-2
V gene: TRBV4-1
CDR3 protein: CASSQDPAGGAPKELFF

J gene: TRBJ1-1
V gene: TRBV30
CDR3 protein: CARRISAEAFF

J gene: TRBJ2-3
V gene: TRBV28
CDR3 protein: CASRTSGATFTDTQYF

J gene: TRBJ1-1
V gene: TRBV19
CDR3 protein: CASGAGERVNTEAFF

J gene: TRBJ2-1
V gene: TRBV5-1
CDR3 protein: CASMIPGRGGNEQFF

J gene: TRBJ2-7
V gene: TRBV27
CDR3 protein: CASRQGGTYEQYF

J gene: TRBJ2-7
V gene: TRBV28
CDR3 protein: CASRRDRGRYEQYF

J gene: TRBJ1-4
V gene: TRBV27
CDR3 protein: CASSSPGHEKLFF

J gene: TRBJ1-1
V gene: TRBV5-1
CDR3 protein: CASSRGLGDTEAFF

J gene: TRBJ1-2
V gene: TRBV28
CDR3 protein: CASSFRGYGYTF

J gene: TRBJ2-5
V gene: TRBV5-1
CDR3 protein: CASSLETGNQETQYF

J gene: TRBJ2-4
V gene: TRBV6-1
CDR3 protein: CASSEDSWYF

J gene: TRBJ2-5
V gene: TRBV15
CDR3 protein: CATSRGEAGGVRAQYF

J gene: TRBJ2-5
V gene: TRBV7-2
CDR3 protein: CASSLGLAGGPGETQYF

J gene: TRBJ1-1
V gene: TRBV5-5
CDR3 protein: CASSADRGTEAFF

J gene: TRBJ2-7
V gene: TRBV6-1
CDR3 protein: CASRKGGRAVSEQYF

J gene: TRBJ2-2
V gene: TRBV7-9
CDR3 protein: CASSRRAGQGGTGELFF

J gene: TRBJ1-2
V gene: TRBV19
CDR3 protein: CASSIVSERANYGYTF

J gene: TRBJ2-1
V gene: TRBV4-1
CDR3 protein: CASSPGLAGRIYNEQFF

J gene: TRBJ2-7
V gene: TRBV27
CDR3 protein: CASSTRLADSYEQYF

J gene: TRBJ1-1
V gene: TRBV7-6
CDR3 protein: CASSDHPGQGAEGAWKAFF

J gene: TRBJ2-3
V gene: TRBV10-1
CDR3 protein: CASSERTSGGLDTQYF

J gene: TRBJ1-5
V gene: TRBV28
CDR3 protein: CASSPGNLAQHF

J gene: TRBJ2-7
V gene: TRBV30
CDR3 protein: CAWNRGAYYEQYF

J gene: TRBJ1-3
V gene: TRBV4-2
CDR3 protein: CASSLPDRAGNTIYF

J gene: TRBJ1-1
V gene: TRBV6-5
CDR3 protein: CASSYRTSGGLTEAFF

J gene: TRBJ2-3
V gene: TRBV7-9
CDR3 protein: CASSLLAGADTQYF

J gene: TRBJ1-2
V gene: TRBV6-1
CDR3 protein: CASSEEQAYGYTF

J gene: TRBJ1-1
V gene: TRBV7-2
CDR3 protein: CASSLDPGTEAFF

J gene: TRBJ1-4
V gene: TRBV18
CDR3 protein: CASSRPTARNEKLFF

J gene: TRBJ1-2
V gene: TRBV7-3
CDR3 protein: CASSSTGPIGYTF

J gene: TRBJ1-6
V gene: TRBV2
CDR3 protein: CASSDAGTLNSPLHF

J gene: TRBJ1-5
V gene: TRBV29-1
CDR3 protein: CSATGYSGQPQHF

J gene: TRBJ1-5
V gene: TRBV10-3
CDR3 protein: CAISGRGNQPQHF

J gene: TRBJ1-3
V gene: TRBV4-2
CDR3 protein: CASSPSEGARVNTIYF

J gene: TRBJ2-7
V gene: TRBV5-4
CDR3 protein: CASSLDSPFYEQYF

J gene: TRBJ2-2
V gene: TRBV7-3
CDR3 protein: CASSLAGSDTGELFF

J gene: TRBJ1-1
V gene: TRBV7-9
CDR3 protein: CASSVRRQGEAFF

J gene: TRBJ1-5
V gene: TRBV2
CDR3 protein: CASSETGFNQPQHF

J gene: TRBJ2-1
V gene: TRBV7-8
CDR3 protein: CASSRVQGLINEQFF

J gene: TRBJ1-1
V gene: TRBV5-6
CDR3 protein: CASSRPRGGITEAFF

J gene: TRBJ2-2
V gene: TRBV18
CDR3 protein: CASSPPGNTGELFF

J gene: TRBJ1-6
V gene: TRBV28
CDR3 protein: CASSLGFGQGVNSPLHF

J gene: TRBJ2-3
V gene: TRBV28
CDR3 protein: CASSLTSGGGNTQYF

J gene: TRBJ2-7
V gene: TRBV7-2
CDR3 protein: CASSPGGRIYEQYF

J gene: TRBJ1-3
V gene: TRBV30
CDR3 protein: CAWSGTLRSSGNTIYF

J gene: TRBJ2-5
V gene: TRBV18
CDR3 protein: CASSPPEAGRATQYF

J gene: TRBJ1-6
V gene: TRBV4-1
CDR3 protein: CASSQGTGGSSPLHF

J gene: TRBJ2-1
V gene: TRBV9
CDR3 protein: CASSVGGQRGSSSYNEQFF

J gene: TRBJ1-2
V gene: TRBV30
CDR3 protein: CAWSVTGLGYGYTF

J gene: TRBJ2-7
V gene: TRBV2
CDR3 protein: CASGSTGGNDEQYF

J gene: TRBJ1-6
V gene: TRBV4-3
CDR3 protein: CASSQGDFPRGSPLHF

J gene: TRBJ2-1
V gene: TRBV9
CDR3 protein: CASSGLSGYGPDNEQFF

J gene: TRBJ2-1
V gene: TRBV7-8
CDR3 protein: CASSLSAGGSGEQFF